Below are 10 T cell receptor beta chains sequenced from a single sample in a study of metastatic and nonmetastatic thyroid tumors. Each patient went into thyroid surgery without having received any treatment. TCRdb re-called the PCR reads through MiXCR. The sample includes about 69,000 clones, around 14% of them seen just once. Sample: blood. The receptor source for this set is a male donor with papillary thyroid cancer or a benign thyroid nodule (not recorded which). Some clones in this sample may be carry-over from other donors' samples.

This clone was seen ten or more times. The genes are TRBV7-9 and TRBJ2-1; 13 positions match TRBD2. The V gene end was trimmed by 5 bases and the J gene end by 10 bases; junction bases not matched to a gene: 2. Germline V CDR1 and CDR2: SEHNR, FQNEAQ (reference sequence). CDR3 length: 13 residues. CDR3 amino acids: CASSPTSGREQFF. CDR3 in DNA: TGTGCCAGCAGCCCGACTAGCGGGAGGGAGCAGTTCTTC.

This clone was picked up many times. The chain has TRBV6-1 and TRBJ2-1; D possibly corresponds to TRBD2 (6 bases). Germline values: CDR1 MNHNS, CDR2 SASEGT. V was clipped by 5 bases and J by 0 bases, with 11 bases between them. The CDR3 contains 15 residues. The CDR3 DNA is TGTGCCAGCAGTTTTGACGGGAGCTCCTACAATGAGCAGTTCTTC. It codes for CASSFDGSSYNEQFF.

This clone was counted ten times or more. The rearrangement links TRBV5-1 to TRBJ2-1, with a tentative D call TRBD1 (6 bases). The ends were cut back, 1 base at V and 4 bases at J, with 15 bases in the middle. CDR3 length: 16 amino acids. CDR1 and CDR2 from the germline V gene are SGHRS and YFSETQ. The CDR3 protein is CASSLKGHLPYNEQFF. CDR3 nucleotide sequence: TGCGCCAGCAGCTTGAAGGGACACCTCCCGTACAATGAGCAGTTCTTC.

On this clone: A much larger clone lies one base from this, so it may be a read error. The chain joins TRBV7-7 to TRBJ2-3; a weak D match, TRBD1 (6 bases). The CDR3 covers 14 residues. Germline CDR1 is SSHAT and CDR2 is FNYEAQ (reference sequence). The CDR3 nucleotides read TGTGCTAGCAGCCCAAGGACAGACACAGATACGCAGTATTTT. Amino acid sequence: CASSPRTDTDTQYF.

V and J are TRBV5-5 and TRBJ2-7; D may correspond to TRBD1 or TRBD2 (5 bases each). The germline V and J ends were trimmed by 5 bases and 4 bases, with 19 bases remaining between them. Germline CDR1 is SGHKS and CDR2 is YYEKEE (reference sequence). This CDR3 is 15 amino acids long. The CDR3 DNA reads as TGTGCCAGCAGTCATTATTCCGGGGCCGGGTACGAGCAGTACTTC. It encodes CASSHYSGAGYEQYF.

This clone appeared many times. The J gene is TRBJ1-1, the V gene TRBV5-1; a weak D match, TRBD1 (5 bases). The CDR3 has 13 amino acids. CDR1 and CDR2 (germline): SGHRS, YFSETQ. V was pared by 2 bases and J by 7 bases, with 12 bases between. CDR3 sequence reads: CASSFQGEGEAFF. Written as DNA, the CDR3 is TGCGCCAGCAGCTTCCAGGGTGAGGGTGAAGCTTTCTTT.

The table lists this clone with a few counts. This sample also contains other DNA sequences that code for the same CDR3. This chain joins TRBV7-8 and TRBJ2-1, with D unresolved. Germline values: CDR1 SGHVS, CDR2 FQNEAQ. This CDR3 region has 14 residues. CDR3 in amino acids: CAGLGLYGVLEQFF. The CDR3 DNA reads as TGTGCAGGCCTAGGGCTCTATGGTGTCCTTGAGCAGTTCTTC.

The sample holds many counts of this clone. The chain uses TRBV28 and TRBJ1-4; D perhaps matches TRBD1 (5 bases). Trimming shortened V by 3 bases and J by 2 bases, and 13 bases separated the two germline ends. This CDR3 is built from 16 residues. Germline V gene lookup returns CDR1 MDHEN and CDR2 SYDVKM. The CDR3 DNA reads as TGTGCCAGCAGTTTGCCAGGGACCACGACTAATGAAAAACTGTTTTTT. Translating it yields CASSLPGTTTNEKLFF. Together with reference TRBV28 and TRBJ1-4, the CDR3 gives the full variable domain: DVKVTQSSRYLVKRTGEKVFLECVQDMDHENMFWYRQDPGLGLRLIYFSYDVKMKEKGDIPEGYSVSREKKERFSLILESASTNQTSMYLCASSLPGTTTNEKLFFGSGTQLSVL.

The chain has TRBV11-3 and TRBJ2-5; D remains ambiguous. CDR3 length: 13 amino acids. With 2 bases removed from V and 4 bases from J, the gap between germline ends came to 8 bases. CDR1 is SGHNT and CDR2 is YENEEA in the germline V gene. CDR3 loop: CASSLNQRETQYF. CDR3 DNA: TGTGCCAGCAGCTTAAATCAGAGAGAGACCCAGTACTTC.

This clone was observed at least ten times. V gene TRBV12-3 or TRBV12-4 combines with J gene TRBJ2-5, with 10 bases fitting TRBD1. V dropped 6 bases and J dropped 4; count of bases not matched to a gene: 14. This CDR3 is 17 amino acids long. This chain's CDR3 is CASRPGTGAVHGETQYF. For the CDR3, the DNA is TGTGCCAGCAGACCGGGGACAGGGGCCGTACACGGAGAGACCCAGTACTTC.